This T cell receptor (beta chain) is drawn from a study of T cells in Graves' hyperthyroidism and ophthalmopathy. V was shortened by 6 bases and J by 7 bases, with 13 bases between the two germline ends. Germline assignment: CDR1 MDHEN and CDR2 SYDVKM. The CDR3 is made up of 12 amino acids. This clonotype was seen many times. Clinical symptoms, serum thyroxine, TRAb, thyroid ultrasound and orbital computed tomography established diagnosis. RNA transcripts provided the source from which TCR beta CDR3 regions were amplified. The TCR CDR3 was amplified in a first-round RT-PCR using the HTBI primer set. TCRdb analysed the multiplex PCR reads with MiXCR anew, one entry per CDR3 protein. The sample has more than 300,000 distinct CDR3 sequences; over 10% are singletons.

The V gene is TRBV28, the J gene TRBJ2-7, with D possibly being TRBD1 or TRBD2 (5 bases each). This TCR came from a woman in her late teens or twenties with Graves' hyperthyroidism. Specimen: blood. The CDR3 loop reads CASSNRWGEQYF. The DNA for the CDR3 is TGTGCCAGCAGCAACAGGTGGGGGGAGCAGTACTTC.